Listed here are 20 T cell receptor beta chains from one sample, sequenced in a study of T-cell memory formation after mild COVID-19. TCRdb passed the 5' RACE reads through MiXCR, listing each CDR3 protein once. This table holds tens of thousands of distinct CDR3 sequences, roughly 21% found once. Material: PBMCs or a T cell subset sorted from them (not recorded which). Receptors originate from an adult who had mild COVID-19 (a few samples of this study predate the infection). Cell type and time point are not known.

In this sample, this clonotype turned up many times. The chain uses TRBV20-1 and TRBJ1-3; perhaps TRBD1 as D (5 bases). The CDR3 is 15 residues long. Germline V gene lookup returns CDR1 DFQATT and CDR2 SNEGSKA (reference sequence). The V and J ends lost 3 bases and 0 bases respectively, with 12 bases between them. For the CDR3, the DNA is TGCAGTGCTAGGAGGGACTCCTTCTCTGGAAACACCATATATTTT. Translating gives CSARRDSFSGNTIYF.

This clonotype was observed many times. The chain recombines TRBV12-5 with TRBJ2-1, with D hard to call. This CDR3 has 13 amino acids. V lost 4 bases and J lost 10, with 14 bases in between. Per germline, CDR1 LGHNT and CDR2 FRNRAP. The CDR3 DNA sequence: TGTGCTAGTGGTTCCCAAGGGCGCGACGAGCAGTTCTTC. Translation: CASGSQGRDEQFF.

A note on this clonotype: This may arise from a read error, as a much more abundant clone is one base away. The conserved closing phenylalanine or tryptophan is absent in this CDR3, likely reflecting a read error. The V and J genes are TRBV12-3 or TRBV12-4 and TRBJ2-7, with D possibly matching TRBD2 (6 bases). Deletions cut 6 bases from V and 7 bases from J, with 10 bases between. CDR3 length: 11 amino acids. CDR3 nucleotide sequence: TGTGCCAGCAGACTAGCCGGAGAGCAGTACTTA. This translates into CASRLAGEQYL.

The rearrangement links TRBV11-3 to TRBJ2-7; possible D gene TRBD2, 6 bases. CDR1 is SGHNT, CDR2 YENEEA, per germline. The V gene lost 6 bases and the J gene lost 2 bases, with 8 bases spanning the gap. This CDR3 has 12 residues. CDR3 loop: CASRGGTYEQYF. The CDR3, as DNA: TGTGCCAGCAGGGGGGGAACCTACGAGCAGTACTTC.

This clonotype was counted ten times or more. The chain joins TRBV5-1 to TRBJ2-5, with D perhaps TRBD1 (5 bases). The V and J ends lost 4 bases and 4 bases respectively, with 17 bases between them. Germline V gene sequence: CDR1 SGHRS, CDR2 YFSETQ. The CDR3 covers 15 residues. CDR3 sequence reads: CASSETQGYGETQYF. The DNA of the CDR3 is TGCGCCAGCAGCGAGACTCAGGGTTACGGAGAGACCCAGTACTTC.

The chain has TRBV4-2 and TRBJ1-2, with a possible D match to TRBD1 (6 bases). The CDR3 is made up of 15 amino acids. Germline V gives CDR1 LGHNA, CDR2 YNFKEQ. The V end lost 0 bases, the J end lost 4 bases, and 12 bases lay between the germline ends. The CDR3 reads CASSQEPGAAYGYTF. The CDR3 DNA reads TGTGCCAGCAGCCAAGAGCCAGGGGCGGCCTATGGCTACACCTTC.

This clonotype was recorded once. The V call is TRBV7-9, the J call TRBJ2-7, with D unclear. The CDR3 has 14 amino acids. V lost 1 base and J 0 bases, leaving 7 bases between the germline ends. Germline-derived CDR1 and CDR2 are SEHNR and FQNEAQ (reference sequence). Written as DNA, the CDR3 is TGTGCCAGCAGCTTAGACAGCAGCTCCTACGAGCAGTACTTC. Residues: CASSLDSSSYEQYF.

J is TRBJ1-1 and V is TRBV24-1; a weak D match, TRBD1 (5 bases). Per the germline V gene, CDR1 is KGHDR and CDR2 is SFDVKD. The V and J ends lost 4 bases and 3 bases respectively, with 5 bases between them. This CDR3 has 12 amino acids. The chain's CDR3 is CATSEGDTEAFF. The CDR3, as DNA: TGTGCCACCAGTGAGGGGGACACTGAAGCTTTCTTT.

Notes on this clonotype: The CDR3 does not end in the conserved phenylalanine or tryptophan, so this is likely a read error. The chain combines TRBV5-1 with TRBJ2-2; TRBD2 matches 10 bases. Germline-derived CDR1 and CDR2 are SGHRS and YFSETQ. With 4 bases clipped from V and 6 bases from J, the junction kept 15 bases outside the gene matches. The CDR3 length is 18 residues. In DNA, the CDR3 is TGCGCCAGCAGCCCGGGTCTAGCGGGAGAAGTTGAGGCCGGGGAGCTGTTTATT. Translating gives CASSPGLAGEVEAGELFI.

This clonotype came up many times. The chain has TRBV5-6 and TRBJ2-2; 10 bases fit TRBD2. V trimming: 1 base; J trimming: 5 bases; junction bases outside the gene matches: 5. The CDR3 covers 16 residues. CDR1 SGHDT and CDR2 YYEEEE come from the germline V gene. The CDR3 loop is CASSLSSGLATGELFF. The CDR3 nucleotides read TGTGCCAGCAGCTTGTCTTCGGGACTAGCGACCGGGGAGCTGTTTTTT. Together with reference TRBV5-6 and TRBJ2-2, the CDR3 gives the full variable domain: DAGVTQSPTHLIKTRGQQVTLRCSPKSGHDTVSWYQQALGQGPQFIFQYYEEEERQRGNFPDRFSGHQFPNYSSELNVNALLLGDSALYLCASSLSSGLATGELFFGEGSRLTVL.

This clonotype has just a few counts. The chain has TRBV6-2 or TRBV6-3 and TRBJ2-1; TRBD2 matches 10 bases. V lost 8 bases and J lost 6; bases outside the gene matches: 13. Germline CDR1 is MNHEY and CDR2 is SVGEGT. The CDR3 is 16 residues long. The DNA of the CDR3 is TGTGCCAGCGGATTTAGCGGGAGGATTTCTAGCAATGAGCAGTTCTTC. Its translation: CASGFSGRISSNEQFF.

This rearrangement joins TRBV12-3 or TRBV12-4 to TRBJ2-3; no reliable D call. V gave up 6 bases and J gave up 4 bases, with 8 bases separating them. This CDR3 comprises 12 residues. CDR3 nucleotides: TGTGCCAGCAGAGCCTTACCAGATACGCAGTATTTT. Translation gives CASRALPDTQYF.

This clonotype has ten or more counts. The chain uses TRBV6-2 or TRBV6-3 and TRBJ2-1; D unresolved. CDR3 length: 15 amino acids. V was trimmed by 2 bases and J by 7 bases, leaving 15 bases between them. The germline CDR1 and CDR2 sequences are MNHEY and SVGEGT. The CDR3 protein is CASSYVERVLNEQFF. DNA of the CDR3: TGTGCCAGCAGTTACGTAGAACGGGTATTAAATGAGCAGTTCTTC.

Many counts were recorded for this clonotype. The chain is built from TRBV25-1 and TRBJ2-3; D is unresolved. CDR1 is MGHDK and CDR2 is SYGVNS in the germline V gene. The ends were cut back, 4 bases at V and 5 bases at J, with 10 bases in the middle. This CDR3 has 13 amino acids. The chain's CDR3 is CASSVKGGDTQYF. The CDR3 DNA sequence: TGTGCCAGCAGTGTAAAGGGTGGAGATACGCAGTATTTT. Full variable domain (missing parts from reference TRBV25-1 and TRBJ2-3): EADIYQTPRYLVIGTGKKITLECSQTMGHDKMYWYQQDPGMELHLIHYSYGVNSTEKGDLSSESTVSRIRTEHFPLTLESARPSHTSQYLCASSVKGGDTQYFGPGTRLTVL.

This clonotype was counted ten times or more. This chain links TRBV5-1 with TRBJ2-1; TRBD2 matches 14 bases. This CDR3 comprises 15 residues. V lost 7 bases and J lost 1; bases outside the gene matches: 1. Germline V gives CDR1 SGHRS, CDR2 YFSETQ. The CDR3 DNA sequence: TGCGCCAGCGGGACTAGCGGGAGTTCCTACAATGAGCAGTTCTTC. Protein product: CASGTSGSSYNEQFF.

This clonotype came up many times. This sequence joins TRBV6-5 and TRBJ2-7, with D possibly being TRBD1 (6 bases). Looked up from germline, CDR1 is MNHEY and CDR2 is SVGAGI. Trimming cost V 5 bases and J 2 bases, with 13 bases left between them. The CDR3 spans 14 residues. The CDR3 bases are TGTGCCAGCAGTCCCCGGGACAACGCCTACGAGCAGTACTTC. Protein product: CASSPRDNAYEQYF.

The chain is built from TRBV29-1 and TRBJ2-1; 11 positions match TRBD1. The junction had 6 bases not matched to a gene; V was cut back by 6 bases and J by 5 bases. This CDR3 has 14 residues. Per germline, CDR1 SQVTM and CDR2 ANQGSEA. The CDR3 DNA reads as TGCAGCGTCCGGGACAGGGGGTTTGACAATGAGCAGTTCTTC. Protein product: CSVRDRGFDNEQFF.

This clonotype was seen many times. The V and J genes are TRBV5-1 and TRBJ1-6; D not resolved. V shed 1 base and J shed 14 bases, with 16 bases lying between them. Germline lookup yields CDR1 SGHRS and CDR2 YFSETQ. The CDR3 sequence is 14 residues long. The CDR3 DNA sequence: TGCGCCAGCAGCTTGCGCCAGGCCCCCAACACCCTCCACTTT. It specifies CASSLRQAPNTLHF.

This clonotype was counted only a few times. The CDR3 sequence: CSAGNLNTEAFF. The DNA for the CDR3 is TGCAGTGCGGGGAACTTGAACACTGAAGCTTTCTTT. The rearrangement uses TRBV20-1 and TRBJ1-1; D not resolved. Germline V gene data show CDR1 as DFQATT and CDR2 as SNEGSKA (reference sequence). V lost 6 bases and J lost 0, with 8 bases in between. The CDR3 is 12 residues long.

This clonotype was observed many times. This chain links TRBV12-3 or TRBV12-4 with TRBJ2-1, with 10 nucleotides matching TRBD2. V shed 3 bases and J 6 bases; nucleotides not matched to a gene: 5. CDR3 length: 15 amino acids. CDR3 sequence (DNA): TGTGCCAGCAGTTTGAGAACTAGCGGGACCAATGAGCAGTTCTTC. Translating it yields CASSLRTSGTNEQFF.